This record looks at one T cell receptor beta chain sequence and its context. Original processing notes: Amplification with reference gene primers provided the estimates of nucleated cell counts. Assay used: immunoSEQ multiplex PCR; TCRdb lists only in-frame clones, some missing. The V and J calls and the clone size are those of that table, but D and trimming were determined from the DNA. This sample yields roughly 100,000 clones, of which approximately 77% are seen a single time; around 9.4% belongs to the top ten. The sample comes from a study of blood T cell repertoires in COVID-19. Study as a whole: Some COVID-19 samples were acute and others convalescent; all came from the United States, Italy and Spain. Nucleic acid was either cDNA or gDNA, and it came from T cells, B-cell-depleted T cells, or PBMCs.

V trimming: 8 bases; J trimming: 1 base; junction bases outside the gene matches: 9. CDR1 and CDR2 from the germline V gene are LGHNT and FRNRAP. The CDR3 length is 16 residues. The sample consisted of peripheral blood. This receptor was obtained from a woman older than 75 with acute or convalescent COVID-19. The chain employs TRBV12-5 and TRBJ1-5, with 9 bases identical to TRBD1. CDR3: CASSSQGAYSNQPQHF. The CDR3 coding sequence is TGTGCTAGTTCGTCACAGGGGGCGTACAGCAATCAGCCCCAGCATTTT.